These 15 T cell receptor beta chains came from one sample sequenced in a study of T cells in Graves' hyperthyroidism and ophthalmopathy. The investigators amplified TCR beta CDR3 regions from RNA transcripts. HTBI primers were employed in a first-round RT-PCR of the TCR CDR3. In TCRdb, the multiplex PCR reads were re-called with MiXCR into one record per CDR3 protein. The sample gives over 650,000 distinct CDR3 sequences, around 15% of which show up once; around 8% is in the top ten. Sequencing was performed on blood. These receptors were obtained from a man aged 18 to 30 with Graves' hyperthyroidism.

As concerns this clonotype: One base away lies a much larger clone, so this may be a sequencing read error. This chain joins TRBV20-1 and TRBJ2-1; possibly TRBD2 for D (7 bases). Trimming took 0 bases from V and 8 from J, leaving 20 bases between them. This CDR3 has 16 residues. Per the germline V gene, CDR1 is DFQATT and CDR2 is SNEGSKA (reference sequence). The CDR3 nucleotides read TGCAGTGCTAGAGATATGACGGGGGCGAGCGGGGATGAGCAGTTCTTC. It specifies CSARDMTGASGDEQFF.

V usage is TRBV6-2 or TRBV6-3 and J usage is TRBJ2-3; D possibly corresponds to TRBD2 (6 bases). There are 14 residues in the CDR3. From germline, CDR1 is MNHEY and CDR2 SVGEGT. V was cut by 5 bases and J by 6 bases, with 15 bases left in between. CDR3 sequence (DNA): TGTGCCAGCAGTGGGACTGGGGATATTGATACGCAGTATTTT. This sequence encodes CASSGTGDIDTQYF.

The rearrangement uses TRBV29-1 and TRBJ2-3; no reliable D call. This CDR3 has 17 residues. Germline V gene sequence: CDR1 SQVTM, CDR2 ANQGSEA. The V and J ends lost 5 bases and 0 bases respectively, with 21 bases between them. The CDR3 DNA is TGCAGCGTTCCTTATCTGGGCGGAAAGACTAGCACAGATACGCAGTATTTT. Its protein is CSVPYLGGKTSTDTQYF.

The V and J genes are TRBV12-3 or TRBV12-4 and TRBJ2-1; possible D gene TRBD2, 6 bases. V was cut by 7 bases and J by 0 bases, with 13 bases left in between. The CDR3 totals 15 residues. This CDR3 is CASIRGGVSYNEQFF. In DNA, the CDR3 is TGTGCCAGCATCCGTGGCGGGGTCTCCTACAATGAGCAGTTCTTC.

The chain carries TRBV11-2 and TRBJ2-4, with D unresolved. There are 15 residues in the CDR3. The germline V and J ends were trimmed by 5 bases and 0 bases, with 11 bases remaining between them. Germline-derived CDR1 and CDR2 are SGHAT and FQNNGV. CDR3 sequence: CASSTRILAKNIQYF. Written as DNA, the CDR3 is TGTGCCAGCAGCACGCGTATCCTAGCCAAAAACATTCAGTACTTC.

The gene calls are TRBV28 and TRBJ2-5; D remains unclear. This CDR3 region has 15 residues. In germline, CDR1 is MDHEN, CDR2 SYDVKM. Trimming stripped 4 bases from V and 1 base from J, with 13 bases between. CDR3 sequence: CASSSPGAPQETQYF. In nucleotides, the CDR3 is TGTGCCAGCAGTTCCCCAGGAGCGCCCCAAGAGACCCAGTACTTC. Full variable domain (missing parts from reference TRBV28 and TRBJ2-5): DVKVTQSSRYLVKRTGEKVFLECVQDMDHENMFWYRQDPGLGLRLIYFSYDVKMKEKGDIPEGYSVSREKKERFSLILESASTNQTSMYLCASSSPGAPQETQYFGPGTRLLVL.

This clonotype was seen repeatedly, ten times or more. V gene TRBV29-1 combines with J gene TRBJ2-7; TRBD1 aligns across 8 bases. The ends lost 4 bases at V and 4 bases at J; junction bases unmatched: 3. Germline V gene lookup returns CDR1 SQVTM and CDR2 ANQGSEA. This CDR3 is 12 amino acids long. The CDR3 is CSVGRQGYEQYF. Here the CDR3 DNA reads TGCAGCGTTGGGCGACAGGGGTACGAGCAGTACTTC.

This clonotype was detected ten times or more. The rearrangement uses TRBV7-2 and TRBJ2-7; possibly TRBD2 for D (6 bases). Germline values: CDR1 SGHTA, CDR2 FQGNSA. V lost 6 bases and J lost 5, with 20 bases in between. CDR3 size: 15 residues. This CDR3 reads CASSLAGTWGNEQYF. CDR3 DNA: TGTGCCAGCAGTTTGGCCGGGACTTGGGGCAACGAGCAGTACTTC.

V usage is TRBV28 and J usage is TRBJ2-2, with D perhaps TRBD2 (5 bases). V was shortened by 2 bases and J by 2 bases, with 9 bases between the two germline ends. Germline V lookup: CDR1 MDHEN, CDR2 SYDVKM. The CDR3 loop spans 15 amino acids. The CDR3 here is CASSLQAVNTGELFF. CDR3 in DNA: TGTGCCAGCAGTTTACAAGCGGTTAACACCGGGGAGCTGTTTTTT.

The chain is built from TRBV7-9 and TRBJ1-2, with 12 bases that match TRBD1. CDR3 length equals 16 residues. CDR1 is SEHNR, CDR2 FQNEAQ, per germline (reference sequence). V was pared by 3 bases and J by 3 bases, with 5 bases of the junction left unmatched. The CDR3 region is CASSFFGTGGDYGYTF. The CDR3 nucleotides read TGTGCCAGCAGCTTTTTCGGGACAGGGGGCGACTATGGCTACACCTTC.

V usage is TRBV24-1 and J usage is TRBJ2-7; the D call may be TRBD1 or TRBD2 (5 bases each). The CDR3 totals 18 residues. V was clipped by 4 bases and J by 4 bases, with 25 bases between them. Germline V gene sequence: CDR1 KGHDR, CDR2 SFDVKD. CDR3 nucleotides: TGTGCCACCAGTGACCCTCGAAGTTCGGGCGACGGGGCTTACGAGCAGTACTTC. As protein: CATSDPRSSGDGAYEQYF.

This clonotype was counted at least ten times. This chain connects TRBV28 to TRBJ2-5; weak D call: TRBD2 (6 bases). The ends were cut back, 8 bases at V and 3 bases at J, with 13 bases in the middle. The CDR3 covers 13 residues. The germline CDR1 and CDR2 sequences are MDHEN and SYDVKM. This CDR3 is CASRGSLKETQYF. CDR3 sequence (DNA): TGTGCCAGCCGGGGGAGTCTGAAAGAGACCCAGTACTTC. Based on the CDR3 plus reference TRBV28 and TRBJ2-5, the full variable domain is DVKVTQSSRYLVKRTGEKVFLECVQDMDHENMFWYRQDPGLGLRLIYFSYDVKMKEKGDIPEGYSVSREKKERFSLILESASTNQTSMYLCASRGSLKETQYFGPGTRLLVL.

The chain joins TRBV7-9 to TRBJ2-1, with D perhaps TRBD2 (5 bases). Germline-derived CDR1 and CDR2 are SEHNR and FQNEAQ (reference sequence). This CDR3 region has 15 residues. Trimming shortened V by 0 bases and J by 6 bases, and 12 bases separated the two germline ends. The DNA of the CDR3 is TGTGCCAGCAGCTTAGCAGGGAGTATTCGCAATGAGCAGTTCTTC. Protein: CASSLAGSIRNEQFF. Full variable domain (remainder filled in from reference TRBV7-9 and TRBJ2-1): DTGVSQNPRHKITKRGQNVTFRCDPISEHNRLYWYRQTLGQGPEFLTYFQNEAQLEKSRLLSDRFSAERPKGSFSTLEIQRTEQGDSAMYLCASSLAGSIRNEQFFGPGTRLTVL.

V and J are TRBV19 and TRBJ2-7; 12 nucleotides agree with TRBD2. The trim removed 2 bases at V and 5 bases at J, leaving 13 bases unmatched. The germline V gene encodes CDR1 LNHDA and CDR2 SQIVND (reference sequence). This CDR3 is 18 amino acids long. The CDR3 protein is CASSIQSWTSGITHEQYF. CDR3 DNA sequence: TGTGCCAGTAGTATACAGTCTTGGACTAGCGGGATAACCCACGAGCAGTACTTC.

This clonotype has more than one count but fewer than ten. The rearrangement joins TRBV12-3 or TRBV12-4 to TRBJ2-3, with D possibly TRBD2 on 7 matching bases. The CDR3 runs to 13 residues. The V and J ends lost 10 bases and 0 bases respectively, with 11 bases between them. CDR3 residues: CATRGLSTDTQYF. In DNA form, the CDR3 reads TGTGCCACCAGGGGACTAAGCACAGATACGCAGTATTTT.